One sample yielded the 9 T cell receptor beta chains listed below, sequenced in a study of spatial heterogeneity in lung cancer. TCRdb re-called the 5' RACE reads with MiXCR, one entry per CDR3 protein. This sample has some 2,100 distinct CDR3 sequences, with just under 2.5% found just once. No antigens are known for them. Time point denoted: sample taken at primary tumor resection. General study findings and limits: Expanded intratumoral alpha and beta TCR counts tracked tumor mutation counts.

The specimen comprised lung tumor tissue, sampled at surgery. These receptors came from a male donor with early-stage non-small cell lung cancer.

This clonotype showed up many times. This may arise from a read error, as a much more abundant clone is one base away. This chain uses TRBV18 with TRBJ2-7; D is possibly TRBD2 (5 bases). This CDR3 is built from 12 residues. Germline CDR1 is KGHSH and CDR2 is LQKENI. The CDR3 region is CASSPRNGELHF. The CDR3 DNA sequence: TGTGCCAGCTCACCACGTAACGGGGAGTTGCACTTC.

This clonotype is medium-sized by share. The chain combines TRBV7-9 with TRBJ2-3; 13 bases are shared with TRBD2. The CDR3 runs to 17 residues. V shed 5 bases and J 4 bases; nucleotides not matched to a gene: 9. Germline lookup yields CDR1 SEHNR and CDR2 FQNEAQ (reference sequence). CDR3 DNA sequence: TGTGCCAGCAGCCCACGGACTAGCGGGAGTAGGGCAGATACGCAGTATTTT. Its protein is CASSPRTSGSRADTQYF.

This clonotype showed up many times. Given a much more abundant clone one base away, this may be a read error. This chain links TRBV25-1 with TRBJ1-2; D is perhaps TRBD1 (6 bases). The CDR3 is 18 amino acids. Looked up from germline, CDR1 is MGHDK and CDR2 is SYGVNS. The V and J ends lost 3 bases and 1 base respectively, with 21 bases between them. Here the CDR3 reads CASSDPRLQGSRNYGYTF. The CDR3 coding sequence is TGTGCCAGCAGTGACCCCCGGCTACAGGGTAGCCGTAACTATGGCTACACCTTC.

Relative to its sample, this clonotype is medium-sized. V is TRBV14 and J is TRBJ1-2, with TRBD1 identical over 10 bases. CDR1 is SGHDN and CDR2 is FVKESK in the germline V gene. After removal of 6 bases from V and 5 bases from J, the junction contained 6 bases not matched to a gene. The CDR3 spans 14 residues. The CDR3 DNA reads TGTGCCAGCAGTCGGACAGGGGGTTCGTATGGCTACACCTTC. It is translated as CASSRTGGSYGYTF.

This clonotype was detected ten times or more. The V and J genes are TRBV5-1 and TRBJ2-3, with D possibly being TRBD2 (6 bases). Trimming cost V 4 bases and J 3 bases, with 15 bases left between them. The CDR3 contains 15 residues. Germline V gene lookup returns CDR1 SGHRS and CDR2 YFSETQ. CDR3 loop: CASSPGTHRTDTQYF. The CDR3 DNA follows: TGCGCCAGCAGCCCCGGGACTCACCGTACAGATACGCAGTATTTT.

This clonotype was counted at least ten times. V and J are TRBV9 and TRBJ2-1, with D maybe TRBD1 (6 bases). CDR3 length equals 16 residues. Between the trimmed V and J ends, which lost 4 bases and 3 bases, there was a span of 17 bases. CDR1 is SGDLS and CDR2 is YYNGEE in the germline V gene. The CDR3 DNA is TGTGCCAGCAGCCGGTTTTTAGGGGGAAACTACAATGAGCAGTTCTTC. It codes for CASSRFLGGNYNEQFF.

By share, this clonotype counts as medium-sized. V gene TRBV7-9 combines with J gene TRBJ2-5; TRBD1 matches at 12 bases. The CDR3 is 18 residues long. After removal of 1 base from V and 1 base from J, the junction contained 7 bases not matched to a gene. Per the germline V gene, CDR1 is SEHNR and CDR2 is FQNEAQ (reference sequence). In DNA, the CDR3 is TGTGCCAGCAGCTTAGGAAGAACGGGACAGGGGGCCCAAGAGACCCAGTACTTC. Amino acid sequence: CASSLGRTGQGAQETQYF.

Judged by abundance, this clonotype is medium-sized. J is TRBJ1-1 and V is TRBV29-1; 7 bases align to TRBD1. Looked up from germline, CDR1 is SQVTM and CDR2 is ANQGSEA. Trimming removed 3 bases from V and 7 bases from J; junction bases left unmatched: 5. The CDR3 runs 12 residues. The CDR3 nucleotides read TGCAGCGTTGACAGAAACAGGGGTGAAGCTTTCTTT. Its protein is CSVDRNRGEAFF. The entire variable domain, with the rest obtained from reference TRBV29-1 and TRBJ1-1, is as follows: SAVISQKPSRDICQRGTSLTIQCQVDSQVTMMFWYRQQPGQSLTLIATANQGSEATYESGFVIDKFPISRPNLTFSTLTVSNMSPEDSSIYLCSVDRNRGEAFFGQGTRLTVV.

This clonotype is judged medium-sized. V and J are TRBV5-1 and TRBJ2-3; D uncertain. V was cut by 0 bases and J by 5 bases, with 7 bases left in between. The CDR3 has 13 amino acids. From germline, CDR1 is SGHRS and CDR2 YFSETQ. As DNA, the CDR3 is TGCGCCAGCAGCTTGGAATGGGAAGATACGCAGTATTTT. It specifies CASSLEWEDTQYF.